This T cell receptor (beta chain) was found in a study of blood T cell repertoires in COVID-19. Study as a whole: Some COVID-19 samples were acute and others convalescent; all came from the United States, Italy and Spain. PBMCs, B-cell-depleted T cells, or T cells provided the cDNA or gDNA that made up the material.

This CDR3 comprises 17 residues. Between the trimmed V and J ends, which lost 0 bases and 0 bases, there was a span of 10 bases. Germline V CDR1 and CDR2: SGDLS, YYNGEE. Methods used by the authors: From reference gene primer amplification, estimates of nucleated cell counts were derived. The table came from immunoSEQ multiplex PCR; TCRdb's copy has only in-frame clones and leaves some out. Clone size and V and J calls were adopted from that table, with D and trimming inferred from the DNA. The table lists around 160,000 clones, around 81% of them singletons, with approximately 2.7% in the top ten. The origin of this receptor is a woman in her 40s with active or convalescent COVID-19. Sequenced sample: peripheral blood. The genes are TRBV9 and TRBJ2-6; no firm D call. As DNA, the CDR3 is TGTGCCAGCAGCGTAGTTGGAGCTGGCTCTGGGGCCAACGTCCTGACTTTC. Amino acid sequence: CASSVVGAGSGANVLTF.